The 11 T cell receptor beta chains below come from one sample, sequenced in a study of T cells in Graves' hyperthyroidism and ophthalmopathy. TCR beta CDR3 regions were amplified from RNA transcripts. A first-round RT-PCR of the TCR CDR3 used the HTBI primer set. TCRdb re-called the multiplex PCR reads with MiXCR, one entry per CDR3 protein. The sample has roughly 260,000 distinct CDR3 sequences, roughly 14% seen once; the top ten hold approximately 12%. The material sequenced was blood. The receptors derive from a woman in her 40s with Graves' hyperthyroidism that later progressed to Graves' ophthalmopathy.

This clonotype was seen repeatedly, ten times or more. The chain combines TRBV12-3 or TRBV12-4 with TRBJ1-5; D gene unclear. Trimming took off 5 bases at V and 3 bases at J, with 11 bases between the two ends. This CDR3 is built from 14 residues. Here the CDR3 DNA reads TGTGCCAGCAGTCCCTACAGTCCCAATCAGCCCCAGCATTTT. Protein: CASSPYSPNQPQHF.

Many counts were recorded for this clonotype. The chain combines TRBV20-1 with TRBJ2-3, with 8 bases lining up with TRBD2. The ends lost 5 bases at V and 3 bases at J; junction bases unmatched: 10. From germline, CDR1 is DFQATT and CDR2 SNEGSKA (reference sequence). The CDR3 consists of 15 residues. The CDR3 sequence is CSARPRTSGTDTQYF. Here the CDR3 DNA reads TGCAGTGCTCGTCCTAGAACTAGCGGAACAGATACGCAGTATTTT.

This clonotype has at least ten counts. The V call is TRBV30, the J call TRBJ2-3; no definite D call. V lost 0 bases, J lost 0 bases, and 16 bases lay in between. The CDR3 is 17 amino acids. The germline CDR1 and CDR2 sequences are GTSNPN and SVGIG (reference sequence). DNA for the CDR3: TGTGCCTGGAGTGTCCCCCATTGGGCGGCTAGCACAGATACGCAGTATTTT. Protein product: CAWSVPHWAASTDTQYF.

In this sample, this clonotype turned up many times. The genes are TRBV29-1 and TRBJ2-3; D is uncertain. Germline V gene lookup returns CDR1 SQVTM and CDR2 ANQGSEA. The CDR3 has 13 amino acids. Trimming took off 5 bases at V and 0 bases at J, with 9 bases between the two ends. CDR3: CSVSFTSTDTQYF. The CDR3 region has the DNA TGCAGCGTTTCATTCACTAGCACAGATACGCAGTATTTT.

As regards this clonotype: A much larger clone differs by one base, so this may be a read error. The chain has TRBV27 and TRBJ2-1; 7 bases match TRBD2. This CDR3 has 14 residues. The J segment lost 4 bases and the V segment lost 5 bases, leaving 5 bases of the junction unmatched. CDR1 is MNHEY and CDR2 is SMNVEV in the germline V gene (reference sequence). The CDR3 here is CASSIHGGYNEQFF. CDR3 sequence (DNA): TGTGCCAGCAGTATCCACGGGGGGTACAATGAGCAGTTCTTC.

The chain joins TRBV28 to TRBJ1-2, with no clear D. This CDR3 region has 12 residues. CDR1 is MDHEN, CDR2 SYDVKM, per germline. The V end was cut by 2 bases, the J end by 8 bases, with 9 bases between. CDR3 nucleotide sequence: TGTGCCAGCAGTTTAGGGTTTTCCGGCTACACCTTC. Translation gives CASSLGFSGYTF.

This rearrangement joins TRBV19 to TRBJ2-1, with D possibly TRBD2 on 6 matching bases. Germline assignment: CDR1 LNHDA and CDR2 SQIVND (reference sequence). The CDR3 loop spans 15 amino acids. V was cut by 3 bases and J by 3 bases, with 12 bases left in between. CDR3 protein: CASSIENGGYNEQFF. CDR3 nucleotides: TGTGCCAGTAGTATTGAGAACGGGGGCTACAATGAGCAGTTCTTC.

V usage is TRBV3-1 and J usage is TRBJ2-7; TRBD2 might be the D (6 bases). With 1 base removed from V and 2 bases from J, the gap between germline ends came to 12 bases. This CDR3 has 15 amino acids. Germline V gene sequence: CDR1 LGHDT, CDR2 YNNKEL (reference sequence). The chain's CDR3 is CASSQVPGVPYEQYF. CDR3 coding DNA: TGTGCCAGCAGCCAAGTGCCGGGAGTACCCTACGAGCAGTACTTC.

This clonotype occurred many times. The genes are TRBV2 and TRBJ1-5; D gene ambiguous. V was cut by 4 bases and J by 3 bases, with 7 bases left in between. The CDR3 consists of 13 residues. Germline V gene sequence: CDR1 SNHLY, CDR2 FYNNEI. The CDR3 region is CASSAVDNQPQHF. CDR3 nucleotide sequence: TGTGCCAGCAGTGCTGTGGACAATCAGCCCCAGCATTTT.

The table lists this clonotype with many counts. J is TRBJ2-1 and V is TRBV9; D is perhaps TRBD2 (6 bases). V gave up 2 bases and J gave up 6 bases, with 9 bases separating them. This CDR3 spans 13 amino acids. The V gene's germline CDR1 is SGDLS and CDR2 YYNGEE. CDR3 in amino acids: CASSVGTLNEQFF. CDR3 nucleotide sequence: TGTGCCAGCAGCGTGGGGACTCTCAATGAGCAGTTCTTC.

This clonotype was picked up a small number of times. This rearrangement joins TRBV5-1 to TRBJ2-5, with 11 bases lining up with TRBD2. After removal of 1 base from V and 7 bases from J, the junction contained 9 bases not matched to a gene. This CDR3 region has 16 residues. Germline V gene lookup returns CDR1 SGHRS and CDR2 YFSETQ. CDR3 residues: CASSLPSGRSAGTQYF. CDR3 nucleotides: TGCGCCAGCAGCTTGCCTAGCGGGAGGTCTGCGGGGACCCAGTACTTC.